This TCR beta chain was identified in a study of blood T cell repertoires in COVID-19. The overall study: Acute and convalescent COVID-19 samples came from the United States, Italy and Spain. Sample material is recorded as cDNA or gDNA derived from T cells, B-cell-depleted T cells, or PBMCs.

This CDR3 is 14 amino acids long. Between the trimmed V and J ends, which lost 0 bases and 2 bases, there was a span of 9 bases. Germline V lookup: CDR1 SGHRS, CDR2 YFSETQ. Data came from immunoSEQ multiplex PCR; TCRdb stores just in-frame clones and leaves some out. The sample lists about 220,000 clones, 75% to 90% occurring once. The sample comprised peripheral blood. The V gene is TRBV5-1, the J gene TRBJ2-7; D unclear. This clonotype was sampled from a woman aged 25 to 39 who had recovered from COVID-19. This CDR3 reads CASSLDGGPYEQYF. The CDR3 DNA reads as TGCGCCAGCAGCTTGGATGGTGGCCCCTACGAGCAGTACTTC.